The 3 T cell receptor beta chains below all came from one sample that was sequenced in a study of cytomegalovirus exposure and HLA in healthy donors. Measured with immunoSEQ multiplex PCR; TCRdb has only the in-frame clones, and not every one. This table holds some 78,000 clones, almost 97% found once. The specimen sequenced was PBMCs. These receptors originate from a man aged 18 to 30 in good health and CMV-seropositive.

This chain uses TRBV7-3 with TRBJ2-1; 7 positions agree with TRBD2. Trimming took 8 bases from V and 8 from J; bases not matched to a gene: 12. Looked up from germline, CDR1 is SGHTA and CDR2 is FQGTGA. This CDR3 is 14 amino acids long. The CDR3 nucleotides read TGTGCCAGCGGATTAGAGGGAGGGCCCTATGAGCAGTTCTTC. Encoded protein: CASGLEGGPYEQFF.

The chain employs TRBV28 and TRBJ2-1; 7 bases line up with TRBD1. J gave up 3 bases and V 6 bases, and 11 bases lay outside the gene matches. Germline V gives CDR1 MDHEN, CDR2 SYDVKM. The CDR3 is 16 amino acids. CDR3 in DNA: TGTGCCAGCAGCGACCCGCGACAGGGATTCTACAATGAGCAGTTCTTC. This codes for CASSDPRQGFYNEQFF.

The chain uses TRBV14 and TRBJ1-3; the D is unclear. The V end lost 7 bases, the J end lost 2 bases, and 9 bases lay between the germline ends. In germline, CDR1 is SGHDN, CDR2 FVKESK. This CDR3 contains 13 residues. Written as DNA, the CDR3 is TGTGCCAGCAACGGGTCCCCTGGAAACACCATATATTTT. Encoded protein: CASNGSPGNTIYF.